This note documents a single T cell receptor (beta chain) sequence. This entry is derived from a study of cytomegalovirus exposure and HLA in healthy donors. Primers for the PCR totalled 60 Vbeta and 13 Jbeta. TCRdb keeps only in-frame clones here, not all; method: immunoSEQ multiplex PCR. The data hold over 200,000 clones, with 75% to 85% observed a single time. Germline lookup yields CDR1 MDHEN and CDR2 SYDVKM. The CDR3 totals 11 residues. V was pared by 5 bases and J by 3 bases, with 3 bases between. The TCR comes from an older woman in good health and CMV-seropositive. The chain recombines TRBV28 with TRBJ2-3; no firm D call. Sequencing was carried out using PBMCs. CDR3 sequence reads: CASSTTDTQYF. The CDR3 nucleotides are TGTGCCAGCAGTACTACAGATACGCAGTATTTT.